Sequencing of this TCR beta chain was carried out in a study of T-cell reconstitution after alpha-beta-depleted transplantation in children. Study conclusions and caveats: Diversity of TCRbeta at day 60 was high in some patients, arising from surviving recipient T cells and thymic progenitors. One year after transplant, T-cell counts and diversity came mostly from newly produced T cells. Where alpha-beta T cells came from about two months after transplant was reportedly several hundred expanded graft clones.

As it was prepared, the TCRbeta library received unique molecular identifiers. MiXCR, applied by TCRdb to the PCR reads, yields one record per CDR3 protein. The sample shows about 580,000 distinct CDR3 sequences, roughly a quarter of them seen only once. Germline-derived CDR1 and CDR2 are SGHRS and YFSETQ. Trimming cost V 0 bases and J 5 bases; bases outside gene matches: 4. CDR3 length: 14 residues. Notes on this clonotype: What it binds is not known.

This chain connects TRBV5-1 to TRBJ2-5, with 7 bases that match TRBD1. The specimen was PBMCs, collected before TCRalphabeta/CD19-depleted stem cell transplant. This clonotype was obtained from a boy in the first two years of life with Wiskott-Aldrich syndrome, due to receive a stem cell transplant. The CDR3: CASSLAETGETQYF. CDR3 sequence (DNA): TGCGCCAGCAGCTTGGCCGAGACAGGGGAGACCCAGTACTTC.